The 32 T cell receptor beta chains presented below share a single source sample, sequenced in a study of T cells in Graves' hyperthyroidism and ophthalmopathy. The CDR3 regions of TCR beta were amplified from RNA transcripts. A first-round RT-PCR of the TCR CDR3 used the HTBI primer set. Each CDR3 protein is one row after TCRdb ran MiXCR on the multiplex PCR reads. The sample consists of about 520,000 distinct CDR3 sequences, less than 25% of them appearing once. Sequenced material: blood. All receptors come from a man between 18 and 29 years old with Graves' hyperthyroidism.

The chain carries TRBV19 and TRBJ1-5; no reliable D call. Trimming cost V 7 bases and J 6 bases, with 10 bases left between them. The germline CDR1 and CDR2 sequences are LNHDA and SQIVND (reference sequence). The CDR3 sequence is 12 residues long. The CDR3 is CASTTAGQPQHF. The CDR3 DNA sequence: TGTGCCAGTACTACCGCTGGTCAGCCCCAGCATTTT.

This clonotype has a handful of counts. Since a much larger clone is just one base distant, this may be a read error. This chain joins TRBV7-9 and TRBJ2-5; perhaps TRBD2 as D (6 bases). This CDR3 has 14 residues. The germline V gene has CDR1 SEHNR and CDR2 FQNEAQ (reference sequence). CDR3 DNA: TGTGCCAGCAGCTTAGTGGGATCGGGAGAGACCAAGTACTTC. Its protein is CASSLVGSGETKYF.

This clonotype was seen ten or more times. The chain couples TRBV12-3 or TRBV12-4 to TRBJ1-5; a possible D gene is TRBD1 (5 bases). V was trimmed by 3 bases and J by 2 bases, leaving 14 bases between them. CDR3 length: 16 residues. CDR3 loop: CASSLGVRGRNQPQHF. The CDR3 DNA is TGTGCCAGCAGTTTGGGGGTTCGGGGACGCAATCAGCCCCAGCATTTT.

The CDR3: CASRKEDRFVTQYF. The CDR3 DNA reads TGTGCCAGCAGGAAGGAGGACAGGTTCGTGACCCAGTACTTC. The chain joins TRBV28 to TRBJ2-5, with 7 bases matching TRBD1. The CDR3 has 14 amino acids. Trimming cost V 6 bases and J 7 bases; bases outside gene matches: 11. The germline V gene encodes CDR1 MDHEN and CDR2 SYDVKM.

This clonotype came up many times. V is TRBV10-3 and J is TRBJ2-6; D uncertain. Germline V gene sequence: CDR1 ENHRY, CDR2 SYGVKD. V dropped 5 bases and J dropped 0 bases, with 5 bases sitting between them. This CDR3 region has 14 residues. The CDR3 sequence: CAISTTSGANVLTF. In nucleotides, the CDR3 is TGTGCCATCAGTACCACCTCTGGGGCCAACGTCCTGACTTTC.

The sample holds many counts of this clonotype. This chain joins TRBV7-8 and TRBJ1-2; D remains unclear. Germline assignment: CDR1 SGHVS and CDR2 FQNEAQ. V was pared by 0 bases and J by 8 bases, with 7 bases between. This CDR3 contains 12 residues. CDR3 in DNA: TGTGCCAGCAGCTTAGCGAATACAGGCTACACCTTC. It translates to CASSLANTGYTF.

This clonotype was picked up many times. Relative to the germline gene, one junction end is altered; a read error may explain this. J is TRBJ1-5 and V is TRBV6-1; D is ambiguous. This CDR3 spans 15 amino acids. From germline, CDR1 is MNHNS and CDR2 SASEGT. DNA for the CDR3: TGTGCCAGCACTGAAAGTGTAGGGTACAATCAGCCCCAGCATTTT. Its translation: CASTESVGYNQPQHF.

This clonotype was counted many times. The V call is TRBV20-1, the J call TRBJ1-2; TRBD1 agrees at 9 bases. This CDR3 is built from 14 residues. V dropped 3 bases and J dropped 4; count of bases not matched to a gene: 6. The germline V gene encodes CDR1 DFQATT and CDR2 SNEGSKA (reference sequence). The CDR3 is CSASGGTGPYGYTF. In nucleotides, the CDR3 is TGCAGTGCTAGTGGGGGGACAGGGCCCTATGGCTACACCTTC.

This clonotype showed up many times. This sequence joins TRBV6-4 and TRBJ2-2, with D possibly matching TRBD1 (6 bases). Germline V gives CDR1 MRHNA, CDR2 SNTAGT. Between the trimmed V and J ends, which lost 6 bases and 2 bases, there was a span of 10 bases. This CDR3 contains 14 residues. CDR3 sequence (DNA): TGTGCCAGCAGAACACAGGGTAACACCGGGGAGCTGTTTTTT. Residues: CASRTQGNTGELFF.

Many counts were recorded for this clonotype. The rearrangement uses TRBV27 and TRBJ2-7, with 9 bases fitting TRBD2. CDR1 and CDR2 (germline): MNHEY, SMNVEV (reference sequence). V lost 3 bases to trimming and J lost 0 bases; unmatched junction nucleotides: 6. CDR3 size: 16 residues. This CDR3 is CASSFSTSGNSYEQYF. The DNA for the CDR3 is TGTGCCAGCAGTTTCTCGACTAGCGGAAACTCCTACGAGCAGTACTTC.

This clonotype appeared many times. The rearrangement uses TRBV28 and TRBJ1-5; D uncertain. Deletions cut 3 bases from V and 2 bases from J, with 8 bases between. The length of the CDR3 is 14 residues. Germline lookup yields CDR1 MDHEN and CDR2 SYDVKM. The CDR3 DNA reads as TGTGCCAGCAGTTTCACGGTAGGCAATCAGCCCCAGCATTTT. Its protein is CASSFTVGNQPQHF. The full variable domain, its missing parts supplied by reference TRBV28 and TRBJ1-5, is DVKVTQSSRYLVKRTGEKVFLECVQDMDHENMFWYRQDPGLGLRLIYFSYDVKMKEKGDIPEGYSVSREKKERFSLILESASTNQTSMYLCASSFTVGNQPQHFGDGTRLSIL.

The chain couples TRBV7-9 to TRBJ2-7; the match to TRBD1 covers 7 bases. V lost 0 bases, J lost 3 bases, and 5 bases stayed unmatched. CDR3 length: 15 amino acids. CDR1 SEHNR and CDR2 FQNEAQ come from the germline V gene (reference sequence). The CDR3 coding sequence is TGTGCCAGCAGCTTAGCGGGGACAGAACTCTACGAGCAGTACTTC. Amino acids: CASSLAGTELYEQYF.

This clonotype occurred a few times. A single base separates this from a much larger clone, so it may be a read error. The V call is TRBV20-1, the J call TRBJ1-1; D is uncertain. Deletions cut 2 bases from V and 1 base from J, with 8 bases between. This CDR3 has 13 amino acids. Per germline, CDR1 DFQATT and CDR2 SNEGSKA (reference sequence). CDR3 nucleotides: TGCAGTGCTAGACAAGACGGGAACACTGAAGCTTTCTTT. It is translated as CSARQDGNTEAFF.

This clonotype came up a few times. V is TRBV20-1 and J is TRBJ2-7; D is perhaps TRBD1 (5 bases). This CDR3 spans 13 amino acids. Between the trimmed V and J ends, which lost 0 bases and 1 base, there was a span of 7 bases. Germline-derived CDR1 and CDR2 are DFQATT and SNEGSKA (reference sequence). The CDR3 nucleotides read TGCAGTGCTAGAGATTACAGGTCCTACGAGCAGTACTTC. Protein product: CSARDYRSYEQYF.

Many counts were recorded for this clonotype. This chain links TRBV28 with TRBJ1-2; 8 positions agree with TRBD1. The J segment lost 12 bases and the V segment lost 6 bases, leaving 9 bases of the junction unmatched. CDR1 and CDR2 (germline): MDHEN, SYDVKM. There are 12 residues in the CDR3. CDR3 bases: TGTGCCAGCAGGTTCTCCGACAGGGGCAACACCTTC. Its protein product is CASRFSDRGNTF.

This clonotype has a single count. V gene TRBV9 combines with J gene TRBJ1-1, with D perhaps TRBD1 (5 bases). The CDR3 is made up of 11 amino acids. Per the germline V gene, CDR1 is SGDLS and CDR2 is YYNGEE. Trimming cost V 7 bases and J 8 bases, with 12 bases left between them. The CDR3 DNA reads as TGTGCCAGCGGGGGGGTAGGGGAAGCTTTCTTT. The encoded protein is CASGGVGEAFF.

The V and J genes are TRBV6-1 and TRBJ1-5; 7 bases match TRBD1. The germline CDR1 and CDR2 sequences are MNHNS and SASEGT. With 7 bases clipped from V and 6 bases from J, the junction kept 9 bases outside the gene matches. This CDR3 comprises 14 residues. The chain's CDR3 is CASNAGGATQPQHF. CDR3 DNA sequence: TGTGCCAGCAACGCAGGGGGGGCTACTCAGCCCCAGCATTTT.

The table lists this clonotype with many counts. V gene TRBV6-4 combines with J gene TRBJ1-5; D unclear. CDR3 length equals 13 residues. Germline V CDR1 and CDR2: MRHNA, SNTAGT. The ends were cut back, 4 bases at V and 4 bases at J, with 8 bases in the middle. CDR3 bases: TGTGCCAGCAGTGTTACTCAGAATCAGCCCCAGCATTTT. Its translation is CASSVTQNQPQHF.

This clonotype was recorded many times. The chain employs TRBV3-1 and TRBJ1-1; D may be TRBD1 (5 bases). Between the trimmed V and J ends, which lost 2 bases and 7 bases, there was a span of 11 bases. Germline CDR1 reads LGHDT; CDR2 reads YNNKEL (reference sequence). CDR3 length equals 13 residues. CDR3 coding DNA: TGTGCCAGCAGCCAAAGATGGGACGGTGAAGCTTTCTTT. This codes for CASSQRWDGEAFF.

The V gene is TRBV5-1, the J gene TRBJ1-1, with D unresolved. Germline V gene sequence: CDR1 SGHRS, CDR2 YFSETQ. V was cut by 0 bases and J by 6 bases, with 12 bases left in between. The CDR3 loop spans 14 amino acids. CDR3 in DNA: TGCGCCAGCAGCTTGGCGAATTCAAGGCCTGAAGCTTTCTTT. The encoded protein is CASSLANSRPEAFF.

This chain connects TRBV20-1 to TRBJ2-7; possibly TRBD1 for D (6 bases). Germline V gene lookup returns CDR1 DFQATT and CDR2 SNEGSKA (reference sequence). The CDR3 spans 15 residues. V lost 6 bases and J lost 4, with 22 bases in between. CDR3 nucleotides: TGCAGTGCCCGAGGGGGTCAGGGGTATGGATACGAGCAGTACTTC. This codes for CSARGGQGYGYEQYF.

The chain couples TRBV6-1 to TRBJ2-7; D may be TRBD1 or TRBD2 (5 bases each). The V gene lost 0 bases and the J gene lost 9 bases, with 24 bases spanning the gap. The CDR3 is made up of 17 amino acids. Germline CDR1 MNHNS, CDR2 SASEGT. Written as DNA, the CDR3 is TGTGCCAGCAGTGAAGCGAGAGGGCAGGGACCGCTGGACGGGCAGTACTTC. Its translation is CASSEARGQGPLDGQYF.

This clonotype was seen repeatedly, ten times or more. This rearrangement joins TRBV6-1 to TRBJ1-5; perhaps TRBD1 as D (5 bases). CDR3 length equals 15 residues. V was trimmed by 6 bases and J by 4 bases, leaving 16 bases between them. Germline values: CDR1 MNHNS, CDR2 SASEGT. The CDR3 nucleotides are TGTGCCAGCAGCCGGTTAGGGGAGGAAAATCAGCCCCAGCATTTT. It codes for CASSRLGEENQPQHF.

Ten or more counts support this clonotype. This chain uses TRBV27 with TRBJ2-7; tentatively, D is TRBD2 (6 bases). The CDR3 is made up of 15 amino acids. Germline V gene data show CDR1 as MNHEY and CDR2 as SMNVEV (reference sequence). V was clipped by 4 bases and J by 5 bases, with 18 bases between them. The CDR3 protein is CASSSQAGSYHEQYF. The CDR3 DNA reads TGTGCCAGCAGTTCCCAGGCGGGGTCGTACCACGAGCAGTACTTC.

This clonotype has a count of ten or more. This rearrangement joins TRBV6-4 to TRBJ1-5, with 7 bases aligning to TRBD1. Per the germline V gene, CDR1 is MRHNA and CDR2 is SNTAGT. This CDR3 has 17 amino acids. V lost 5 bases, J lost 2 bases, and 12 bases stayed unmatched. CDR3 bases: TGTGCCAGCAGTCGCTCCCTTTCCGGGACAGGCAATCAGCCCCAGCATTTT. It codes for CASSRSLSGTGNQPQHF.

This clonotype showed up many times. This chain connects TRBV28 to TRBJ2-7; D is ambiguous. Trimming removed 4 bases from V and 8 bases from J, with 12 bases in between. The CDR3 spans 12 residues. Germline values: CDR1 MDHEN, CDR2 SYDVKM. This CDR3 is CASSSGGDQQYF. The CDR3 nucleotides are TGTGCCAGCAGTTCGGGTGGGGATCAGCAGTACTTC. Filled out from reference TRBV28 and TRBJ2-7, the complete variable domain reads DVKVTQSSRYLVKRTGEKVFLECVQDMDHENMFWYRQDPGLGLRLIYFSYDVKMKEKGDIPEGYSVSREKKERFSLILESASTNQTSMYLCASSSGGDQQYFGPGTRLTVT.

The V gene is TRBV4-2, the J gene TRBJ1-3; D may be TRBD1 (6 bases). The germline V gene has CDR1 LGHNA and CDR2 YNFKEQ. This CDR3 comprises 19 residues. With 6 bases removed from V and 0 bases from J, the gap between germline ends came to 24 bases. CDR3 bases: TGTGCCAGCAGACGCCGGGGGGCCGGACAGCAAAGCTCTGGAAACACCATATATTTT. Its protein is CASRRRGAGQQSSGNTIYF.

This clonotype was seen at least ten times. The chain is built from TRBV27 and TRBJ1-1, with D possibly TRBD1 on 6 matching bases. Trimming stripped 6 bases from V and 0 bases from J, with 14 bases between. Germline CDR1 is MNHEY and CDR2 is SMNVEV (reference sequence). The CDR3 runs 15 residues. This CDR3 is CASRGMTGMNTEAFF. The CDR3 region has the DNA TGTGCCAGCAGAGGAATGACAGGTATGAACACTGAAGCTTTCTTT.

This sequence joins TRBV28 and TRBJ1-2, with D unclear. Deletions cut 5 bases from V and 8 bases from J, with 12 bases between. There are 12 residues in the CDR3. Germline-derived CDR1 and CDR2 are MDHEN and SYDVKM. The CDR3 nucleotides read TGTGCCAGCAGTCCGTTTTTGGGAGGCTACACCTTC. Its translation: CASSPFLGGYTF.

In its sample, this clonotype was seen a few times. This chain connects TRBV10-3 to TRBJ1-1; D gene ambiguous. V shed 2 bases and J shed 3 bases, with 7 bases lying between them. The germline V gene encodes CDR1 ENHRY and CDR2 SYGVKD. The CDR3 is 13 amino acids. The CDR3 DNA is TGTGCCATCAGTGAGGTGGCGGACACTGAAGCTTTCTTT. Its translation: CAISEVADTEAFF.

This clonotype was seen at least ten times. This chain uses TRBV28 with TRBJ2-7, with a weak D call TRBD1 (5 bases). Germline-derived CDR1 and CDR2 are MDHEN and SYDVKM. V lost 6 bases and J 5 bases, leaving 17 bases between the germline ends. The CDR3 extends over 14 amino acids. CDR3 sequence reads: CASSHTPGKHEQYF. The DNA of the CDR3 is TGTGCCAGCAGCCACACCCCAGGGAAGCACGAGCAGTACTTC.

This clonotype was counted many times. This chain uses TRBV7-9 with TRBJ2-7; the D gene is possibly TRBD1 (9 bases). The CDR3 has 14 amino acids. CDR1 and CDR2 from the germline V gene are SEHNR and FQNEAQ (reference sequence). Trimming left V 9 bases short and J 6 bases short, with 21 bases between. In DNA, the CDR3 is TGTGCCAGTGATAGCGGGACAGGGTTAGGCGAGCAGTACTTC. Translation gives CASDSGTGLGEQYF.